This section outlines one TCR beta chain sequence together with its context. This clonotype was seen repeatedly, ten times or more. It lacks a known antigen. One base away there is no much larger clone; base qualities are not given. CDR1 DFQATT and CDR2 SNEGSKA were looked up in the germline V gene (reference sequence). The CDR3 measures 12 amino acids from cysteine to phenylalanine. Here the CDR3 DNA is all that survives: 36 bases in frame from base 1. The junction shows trimming of 2 bases on V and 7 bases on J, plus 8 bases between the germline ends. The data stem from a study of breast tumors, draining lymph nodes, adjacent tissues (dated by TCRdb to 2016 to 2017). Background on the whole study: In breast cancer patients, the study compared the TCR beta repertoires of tumor, adjacent nontumor tissue and axillary lymph nodes. The study aimed to assess the relationships and possible T-cell exchange between tumor, surrounding tissue and draining lymph node repertoires in human breast cancer. Paper-wide results and their limitations: A scenario in which most tumor T cells derive from the lymph node and then expand within tumor tissue was judged to be consistent with the data. Tumor T-cell repertoires showed less diversity than lymph node repertoires and more diversity than nontumor tissue repertoires, and tumor T-cell repertoires showed preferential V and J gene usage. Tumor and nontumor tissue repertoires were significantly more similar in luminal-like than in basal-like breast cancer. The conclusion that tumor T cells originate in lymph nodes was presented as consistent with a hypothesis rather than as directly demonstrated.

Sequencing was carried out with an Illumina HiSeq 2000. Multiplex PCR amplification was used to generate the TCR beta chain libraries. The amplified TCR beta chain products were analyzed by high-throughput sequencing. TCRdb passed the public sequencing reads through fastp at Q25 and MiXCR, retaining productive beta sequences. Rows are unified per CDR3 protein, each entry keeping the most common DNA and genes. This sample holds some 100,000 distinct CDR3 sequences; 21% were observed only once. The ten largest clonotypes hold 1% to 1.5% of the sample. Lymph node samples came from the axillary draining lymph nodes of breast cancer patients.

Sequencing was done on a sample of axillary lymph node tissue. This TCR was recovered from a female donor with breast cancer. Some clones in this sample may be carry-over from other donors' samples. This chain joins TRBV20-1 to TRBJ1-4; possibly the D gene is TRBD1, per 6 matching bases. The CDR3 protein sequence reads: CSARTGFEKLFF. The DNA sequence is given as TGCAGTGCTAGAACAGGGTTTGAAAAACTGTTTTTT.